Each of the 3 T cell receptor beta chains below was sequenced from the same sample in a study of cytomegalovirus exposure and HLA in healthy donors. Researchers ran the PCR with 60 Vbeta and 13 Jbeta primers. Assay used: immunoSEQ multiplex PCR; TCRdb lists only in-frame clones, some missing. This sample contains some 62,000 clones. The sample consisted of PBMCs. These receptors were collected from a man between 25 and 39 years old in good health and CMV-seropositive.

The CDR3 coding sequence is TGTGCCAGCAGCTTAGTGATCAGGGACTCCTACGAGCAGTACTTC. Protein product: CASSLVIRDSYEQYF. This chain connects TRBV7-6 to TRBJ2-7; D might be TRBD1 (5 bases). CDR1 is SGHVS and CDR2 is FNYEAQ in the germline V gene. There are 15 residues in the CDR3. V was pared by 1 base and J by 0 bases, with 10 bases between.

This rearrangement joins TRBV7-8 to TRBJ2-7; 8 bases match TRBD1. The CDR3 is 14 residues long. Germline V CDR1 and CDR2: SGHVS, FQNEAQ. The V and J ends lost 5 bases and 3 bases, in that order; junction bases with no gene match: 6. CDR3 sequence (DNA): TGTGCCAGCAGCAACACAGGGGGAGGCTACGAGCAGTACTTC. This encodes CASSNTGGGYEQYF.

Notes on this clone: The junction and the germline gene differ at one end; a read error may be behind it. The V and J genes are TRBV30 and TRBJ2-3, with 12 bases matching TRBD1. Germline values: CDR1 GTSNPN, CDR2 SVGIG (reference sequence). The length of the CDR3 is 15 residues. CDR3 nucleotide sequence: TGTGCCGGGAGTGGGACAGGGGGCGAGGCAGATACGCAGTATTTT. The encoded protein is CAGSGTGGEADTQYF.